The 2 T cell receptor beta chains below were found in one sample sequenced in a study of blood T cells in healthy people across ages. The use of a sample-barcoded 5' primer and a J-beta primer mix characterized a second PCR of roughly 7 to 12 cycles. MiXCR, applied by TCRdb to the 5' RACE reads, yields one record per CDR3 protein. Of 1.5 million to 2 million distinct CDR3 sequences listed, roughly 28% were seen once; the top ten hold 7.7%. The sequenced material came from blood. Receptor source: a woman in her twenties or thirties in good health.

This clonotype was detected ten times or more. The chain has TRBV6-5 and TRBJ2-7, with 9 bases identical to TRBD2. V was clipped by 0 bases and J by 3 bases; unmatched bases: 6. Germline V lookup: CDR1 MNHEY, CDR2 SVGAGI. The CDR3 runs to 16 residues. The CDR3: CASSYSSLLAGYEQYF. As DNA, the CDR3 is TGTGCCAGCAGTTACTCGTCTCTACTAGCGGGCTACGAGCAGTACTTC.

This clonotype was recorded once. The CDR3 reads CASSLELATNYGYTF. CDR3 DNA: TGCGCCAGCAGCTTGGAGTTAGCAACTAACTATGGCTACACCTTC. J is TRBJ1-2 and V is TRBV5-1; D is uncertain. V lost 0 bases to trimming and J lost 0 bases, with 9 bases between them. Germline CDR1 SGHRS, CDR2 YFSETQ. The CDR3 has 15 amino acids.